These 19 T cell receptor beta chains originate from one sample sequenced in a study of Graves' ophthalmopathy and Graves' hyperthyroidism. Using RNA transcripts, the TCR beta CDR3 regions were amplified. Second-round multiplex PCR came after a first-round RT-PCR that employed HTBI primers. TCRdb used MiXCR to reprocess the multiplex PCR reads, holding one entry per CDR3 protein. Here the sample spans hundreds of thousands of distinct CDR3 sequences, around a fifth being singletons. Sequencing was carried out using peripheral blood. These receptors came from a woman aged 18 to 35 with stable Graves' hyperthyroidism. Some clones in this sample may be carry-over from other donors' samples.

This clonotype was seen ten or more times. The CDR3 sequence is CASSQSGGGYGYTF. DNA for the CDR3: TGTGCCAGCAGCCAATCCGGCGGGGGCTATGGCTACACCTTC. The rearrangement uses TRBV3-1 and TRBJ1-2, with D possibly matching TRBD1 (5 bases). The CDR3 length is 14 residues. With 2 bases removed from V and 4 bases from J, the gap between germline ends came to 11 bases. Germline assignment: CDR1 LGHDT and CDR2 YNNKEL (reference sequence).

A few counts support this clonotype. This chain joins TRBV7-9 and TRBJ2-5, with D possibly being TRBD1 (5 bases). Germline V gives CDR1 SEHNR, CDR2 FQNEAQ (reference sequence). This CDR3 is 15 amino acids long. With 5 bases removed from V and 1 base from J, the gap between germline ends came to 14 bases. The CDR3 DNA reads as TGTGCCAGCAGCCAAACCACAGGTTCCCAAGAGACCCAGTACTTC. It specifies CASSQTTGSQETQYF.

This clonotype occurred many times. This chain links TRBV4-2 with TRBJ1-5, with D unclear. Trimming pared 0 bases from V and 0 bases from J, leaving 9 bases between. Germline assignment: CDR1 LGHNA and CDR2 YNFKEQ. The CDR3 extends over 16 amino acids. CDR3 region: CASSQDLGTSNQPQHF. CDR3 in DNA: TGTGCCAGCAGCCAAGATCTTGGAACTAGCAATCAGCCCCAGCATTTT.

This clonotype was seen ten or more times. The junction departs from the called germline gene at one end, perhaps through a read error. V is TRBV24-1 and J is TRBJ1-5; 12 bases match TRBD1. The CDR3 loop spans 16 amino acids. The germline gives CDR1 KGHDR, CDR2 SFDVKD. This chain's CDR3 is CATSDAGTGGNQPQHF. The CDR3, as DNA: TGTGCCACCAGTGATGCGGGGACAGGGGGCAACCAGCCCCAGCATTTT.

This clonotype showed up many times. The rearrangement uses TRBV20-1 and TRBJ2-7; D is unclear. V lost 0 bases to trimming and J lost 0 bases, with 15 bases between them. CDR1 and CDR2 (germline): DFQATT, SNEGSKA (reference sequence). The length of the CDR3 is 16 residues. As DNA, the CDR3 is TGCAGTGCTAGAGATCTCGTGGTTACAAGCTCCTACGAGCAGTACTTC. The encoded protein is CSARDLVVTSSYEQYF.

The genes are TRBV5-1 and TRBJ2-7; TRBD2 agrees at 8 bases. After removal of 0 bases from V and 4 bases from J, the junction contained 9 bases not matched to a gene. Looked up from germline, CDR1 is SGHRS and CDR2 is YFSETQ. The CDR3 loop spans 16 amino acids. The CDR3: CASSLAERGSEYEQYF. Here the CDR3 DNA reads TGCGCCAGCAGCTTGGCCGAGCGGGGGAGTGAGTACGAGCAGTACTTC.

This clonotype was picked up many times. The chain carries TRBV2 and TRBJ2-7; D is undetermined. Trimming stripped 6 bases from V and 4 bases from J, with 13 bases between. This CDR3 is 13 amino acids long. Per the germline V gene, CDR1 is SNHLY and CDR2 is FYNNEI. CDR3 residues: CASSPRQPYEQYF. The CDR3 nucleotides read TGTGCCAGCAGCCCGAGGCAGCCTTACGAGCAGTACTTC.

This clonotype has a handful of counts. V and J are TRBV19 and TRBJ1-2; weak D call: TRBD1 (6 bases). This CDR3 region has 14 residues. With 2 bases removed from V and 4 bases from J, the gap between germline ends came to 11 bases. CDR1 is LNHDA, CDR2 SQIVND, per germline (reference sequence). CDR3 nucleotide sequence: TGTGCCAGTAGTATACTACAGGGACCCTATGGCTACACCTTC. As protein: CASSILQGPYGYTF.

This clonotype was picked up many times. V is TRBV4-2 and J is TRBJ1-5; TRBD1 agrees at 9 bases. The germline V gene has CDR1 LGHNA and CDR2 YNFKEQ. The V segment lost 4 bases and the J segment 7 bases; nucleotides outside the gene matches: 8. This CDR3 contains 15 residues. This CDR3 is CASSRGTGRGQPQHF. The CDR3 nucleotides are TGTGCCAGCAGCCGCGGGACAGGGAGGGGACAGCCCCAGCATTTT.

This clonotype was counted ten times or more. V usage is TRBV6-4 and J usage is TRBJ1-5; no reliable D call. Germline CDR1 MRHNA, CDR2 SNTAGT. The CDR3 runs to 13 residues. The V gene lost 3 bases and the J gene lost 2 bases, with 5 bases spanning the gap. In DNA, the CDR3 is TGTGCCAGCAGTGAGGCAGGCAATCAGCCCCAGCATTTT. It is translated as CASSEAGNQPQHF.

In its sample, this clonotype was seen a few times. This chain joins TRBV5-1 and TRBJ2-7; TRBD2 matches 14 bases. The CDR3 spans 16 residues. The trim removed 3 bases at V and 0 bases at J, leaving 2 bases unmatched. Looked up from germline, CDR1 is SGHRS and CDR2 is YFSETQ. The CDR3 DNA reads as TGCGCCAGCAGCTGGACTAGCGGGGGGAACTCCTACGAGCAGTACTTC. This sequence encodes CASSWTSGGNSYEQYF.

This clonotype has at least ten counts. The genes are TRBV28 and TRBJ2-5, with TRBD1 matching 9 bases. CDR1 is MDHEN, CDR2 SYDVKM, per germline. This CDR3 contains 13 residues. V shed 9 bases and J 1 base; nucleotides not matched to a gene: 3. The CDR3 DNA reads as TGTGCCAGTATACAGGGGGCCCAAGAGACCCAGTACTTC. Its protein is CASIQGAQETQYF.

The gene calls are TRBV12-3 or TRBV12-4 and TRBJ1-6, with TRBD1 matching over 7 bases. This CDR3 has 15 residues. V was pared by 5 bases and J by 10 bases, with 11 bases of the junction left unmatched. The CDR3 sequence is CASSPGGGAYSPLHF. The DNA for the CDR3 is TGTGCCAGCAGTCCAGGGGGAGGGGCATACTCACCCCTCCACTTT.

J is TRBJ1-2 and V is TRBV20-1; D is uncertain. The CDR3 loop spans 11 amino acids. Trimming took 4 bases from V and 8 from J, leaving 11 bases between them. Looked up from germline, CDR1 is DFQATT and CDR2 is SNEGSKA (reference sequence). CDR3 residues: CSAISRDGYTF. CDR3 DNA: TGCAGTGCTATCTCTCGAGACGGCTACACCTTC.

This clonotype was picked up many times. The chain is built from TRBV7-9 and TRBJ1-6, with 10 bases aligning to TRBD1. J was trimmed by 9 bases and V by 6 bases; bases with no gene match: 8. The CDR3 sequence is 15 residues long. Germline V lookup: CDR1 SEHNR, CDR2 FQNEAQ (reference sequence). The CDR3 DNA is TGTGCCAGCAGTTATGGGACAGGGGCGAGTTCACCCCTCCACTTT. As protein: CASSYGTGASSPLHF. Based on the CDR3 plus reference TRBV7-9 and TRBJ1-6, the full variable domain is DTGVSQNPRHKITKRGQNVTFRCDPISEHNRLYWYRQTLGQGPEFLTYFQNEAQLEKSRLLSDRFSAERPKGSFSTLEIQRTEQGDSAMYLCASSYGTGASSPLHFGNGTRLTVT.

V gene TRBV2 combines with J gene TRBJ1-1; TRBD1 aligns across 8 bases. Germline assignment: CDR1 SNHLY and CDR2 FYNNEI. This CDR3 has 15 amino acids. V was clipped by 8 bases and J by 0 bases; unmatched bases: 8. The CDR3 protein is CASAATGAVNTEAFF. CDR3 sequence (DNA): TGTGCCAGCGCTGCGACAGGGGCGGTGAACACTGAAGCTTTCTTT.

In its sample, this clonotype was seen many times. This CDR3 is CASSSSSGYSPLHF. CDR3 DNA sequence: TGTGCCAGCAGTTCATCTTCAGGGTACTCACCCCTCCACTTT. This rearrangement joins TRBV12-3 or TRBV12-4 to TRBJ1-6; the D gene is possibly TRBD1 (5 bases). Trimming cost V 4 bases and J 10 bases, with 14 bases left between them. This CDR3 has 14 residues.

V and J are TRBV28 and TRBJ2-5, with D maybe TRBD1 (6 bases). There are 14 residues in the CDR3. Germline CDR1 and CDR2: MDHEN and SYDVKM. Trimming removed 7 bases from V and 5 bases from J, with 17 bases in between. The CDR3 here is CASNKQGLRETQYF. In nucleotides, the CDR3 is TGTGCCAGCAACAAACAGGGTCTGAGGGAGACCCAGTACTTC. Using reference TRBV28 and TRBJ2-5 for the parts outside the CDR3, the full variable domain is DVKVTQSSRYLVKRTGEKVFLECVQDMDHENMFWYRQDPGLGLRLIYFSYDVKMKEKGDIPEGYSVSREKKERFSLILESASTNQTSMYLCASNKQGLRETQYFGPGTRLLVL.

In its sample, this clonotype was seen many times. The chain joins TRBV7-2 to TRBJ2-6; D gene unclear. The CDR3 spans 15 residues. Germline values: CDR1 SGHTA, CDR2 FQGNSA. Trimming removed 0 bases from V and 3 bases from J, with 6 bases in between. In nucleotides, the CDR3 is TGTGCCAGCAGCTTAGCAGGAATTGGGGCCAACGTCCTGACTTTC. Translating gives CASSLAGIGANVLTF.